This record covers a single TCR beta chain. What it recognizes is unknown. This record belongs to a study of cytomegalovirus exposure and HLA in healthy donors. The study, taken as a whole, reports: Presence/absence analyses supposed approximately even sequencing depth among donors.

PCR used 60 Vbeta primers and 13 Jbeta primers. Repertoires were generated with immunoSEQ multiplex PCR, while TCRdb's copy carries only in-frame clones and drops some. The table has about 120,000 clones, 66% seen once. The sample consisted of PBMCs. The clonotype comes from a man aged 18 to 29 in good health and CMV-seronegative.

CDR3 sequence reads: CAWGLDRIYEQYF. CDR3 bases: TGTGCCTGGGGCCTTGACAGAATCTACGAGCAGTACTTC. The chain combines TRBV30 with TRBJ2-7, with D perhaps TRBD1 (5 bases). V lost 5 bases and J 3 bases, leaving 14 bases between the germline ends. Germline lookup yields CDR1 GTSNPN and CDR2 SVGIG (reference sequence). The CDR3 runs 13 residues.